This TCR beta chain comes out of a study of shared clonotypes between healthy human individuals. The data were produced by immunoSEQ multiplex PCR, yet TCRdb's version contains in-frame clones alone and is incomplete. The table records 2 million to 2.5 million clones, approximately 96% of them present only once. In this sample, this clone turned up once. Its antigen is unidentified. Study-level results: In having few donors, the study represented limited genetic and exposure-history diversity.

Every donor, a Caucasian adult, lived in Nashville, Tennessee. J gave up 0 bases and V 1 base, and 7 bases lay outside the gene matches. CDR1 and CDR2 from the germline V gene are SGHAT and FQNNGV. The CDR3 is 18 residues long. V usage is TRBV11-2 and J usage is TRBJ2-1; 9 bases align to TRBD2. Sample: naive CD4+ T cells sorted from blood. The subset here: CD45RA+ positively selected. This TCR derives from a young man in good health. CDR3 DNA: TGTGCCAGCAGCTTAGTTGCCCTAGCGGGGAGCTCCTACAATGAGCAGTTCTTC. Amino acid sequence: CASSLVALAGSSYNEQFF. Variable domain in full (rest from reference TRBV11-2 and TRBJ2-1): EAGVAQSPRYKIIEKRQSVAFWCNPISGHATLYWYQQILGQGPKLLIQFQNNGVVDDSQLPKDRFSAERLKGVDSTLKIQPAKLEDSAVYLCASSLVALAGSSYNEQFFGPGTRLTVL.